The clone carrying this TCR beta chain was counted between two and nine times. This sample is part of a study of T-cell memory formation after mild COVID-19. TCRdb re-derived calls from the 5' RACE reads in MiXCR, one entry per CDR3 protein. The sample yields some 190,000 distinct CDR3 sequences, around 15% seen once. Material: PBMCs or a T cell subset sorted from them (not recorded which). The clonotype originates from an adult woman who had mild COVID-19 (a few samples of this study predate the infection). Cell type and time point are not known.

The CDR3 here is CASRTGPGNYGYTF. DNA of the CDR3: TGTGCCAGTCGGACGGGCCCCGGGAACTATGGCTACACCTTC. V and J are TRBV7-3 and TRBJ1-2; D gene unclear. CDR3 length: 14 amino acids. Germline CDR1 SGHTA, CDR2 FQGTGA. Trimming took 9 bases from V and 2 from J, leaving 16 bases between them.